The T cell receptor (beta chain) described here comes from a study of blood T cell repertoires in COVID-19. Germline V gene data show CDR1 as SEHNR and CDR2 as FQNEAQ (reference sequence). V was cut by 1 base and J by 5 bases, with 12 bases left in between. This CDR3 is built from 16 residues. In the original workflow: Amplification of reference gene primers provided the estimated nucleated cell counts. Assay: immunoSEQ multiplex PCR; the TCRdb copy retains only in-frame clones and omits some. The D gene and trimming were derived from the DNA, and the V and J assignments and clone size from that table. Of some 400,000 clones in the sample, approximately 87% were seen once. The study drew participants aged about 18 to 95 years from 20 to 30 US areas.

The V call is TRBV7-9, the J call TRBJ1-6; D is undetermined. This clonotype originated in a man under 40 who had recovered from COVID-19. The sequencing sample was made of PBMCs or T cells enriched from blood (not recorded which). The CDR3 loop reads CASSLGRQANNSPLHF. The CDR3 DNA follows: TGTGCCAGCAGCTTAGGGCGCCAGGCGAATAATTCACCCCTCCACTTT. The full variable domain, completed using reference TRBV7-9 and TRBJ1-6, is DTGVSQNPRHKITKRGQNVTFRCDPISEHNRLYWYRQTLGQGPEFLTYFQNEAQLEKSRLLSDRFSAERPKGSFSTLEIQRTEQGDSAMYLCASSLGRQANNSPLHFGNGTRLTVT.